This T cell receptor (beta chain) stems from a study of T cell repertoires in cytomegalovirus infection. Study-level background: CMV epitopes, recently identified HLA-C-restricted and well-studied HLA-B-restricted, were used. Public TCR beta signatures marked donors with CMV infection and the matching HLA. Study-level points and caveats: What dominated the ex vivo response were HLA-C-restricted CMV-specific TCR beta clonotypes. Adding up the frequency of public TCR beta families identified people who carried CMV plus the relevant HLA.

A remark on this clonotype: Its antigen is currently unknown.

TCRdb re-analysed the reads in MiXCR, keeping a single row per CDR3 protein. This table holds roughly 920,000 distinct CDR3 sequences, 31% found once. With 5 bases clipped from V and 4 bases from J, the junction kept 6 bases outside the gene matches. Germline V CDR1 and CDR2: SGHVS, FQNEAQ. This CDR3 has 16 residues. J is TRBJ2-1 and V is TRBV7-8; 12 bases map to TRBD2. This material consisted of cultured CD8+ T cells from PBMCs, taken from culture after CMV antigen stimulation. The TCR was taken from a human donor in good health (CMV status not recorded). Some clones in this sample may be carry-over from other donors' samples. The DNA for the CDR3 is TGTGCCAGCAGCGCCCCGGGACTAGCGGGTTACAATGAGCAGTTCTTC. Translation gives CASSAPGLAGYNEQFF.